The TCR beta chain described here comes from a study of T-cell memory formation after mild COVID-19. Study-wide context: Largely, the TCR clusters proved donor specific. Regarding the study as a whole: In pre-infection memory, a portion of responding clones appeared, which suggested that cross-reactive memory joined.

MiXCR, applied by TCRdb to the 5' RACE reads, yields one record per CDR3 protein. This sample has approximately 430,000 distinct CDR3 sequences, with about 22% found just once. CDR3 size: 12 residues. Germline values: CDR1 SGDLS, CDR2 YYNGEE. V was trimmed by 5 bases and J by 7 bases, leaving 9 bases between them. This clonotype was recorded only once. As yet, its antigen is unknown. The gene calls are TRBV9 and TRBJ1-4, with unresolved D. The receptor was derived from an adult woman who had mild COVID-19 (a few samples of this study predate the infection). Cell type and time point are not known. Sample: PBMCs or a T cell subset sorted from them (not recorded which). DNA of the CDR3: TGTGCCAGCAGAGGACCGGGTGAAAAACTGTTTTTT. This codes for CASRGPGEKLFF. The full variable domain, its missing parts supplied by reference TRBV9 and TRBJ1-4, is DSGVTQTPKHLITATGQRVTLRCSPRSGDLSVYWYQQSLDQGLQFLIQYYNGEERAKGNILERFSAQQFPDLHSELNLSSLELGDSALYFCASRGPGEKLFFGSGTQLSVL.